The 8 T cell receptor beta chains given below trace back to one sample, sequenced in a study of T cells after yellow fever vaccination. TCRdb re-analysed the 5' RACE reads in MiXCR, keeping a single row per CDR3 protein. This sample has just over 250,000 distinct CDR3 sequences, with about 5.2% found just once. The sequenced sample was CD4+ T cells sorted from PBMCs, obtained on the day of the yellow fever booster vaccination. All receptors come from a man between 18 and 29 years old who received the YFV17D yellow fever vaccine.

A few counts support this clonotype. The rearrangement links TRBV20-1 to TRBJ2-5, with 9 positions matching TRBD2. The germline V gene encodes CDR1 DFQATT and CDR2 SNEGSKA (reference sequence). There are 14 residues in the CDR3. V was pared by 6 bases and J by 1 base, with 6 bases of the junction left unmatched. The CDR3 reads CSAAPAGGQETQYF. Written as DNA, the CDR3 is TGCAGTGCCGCGCCAGCGGGGGGCCAAGAGACCCAGTACTTC.

V and J are TRBV5-1 and TRBJ1-1; D perhaps matches TRBD1 (5 bases). CDR3 length: 19 residues. V was trimmed by 4 bases and J by 3 bases, leaving 28 bases between them. CDR1 is SGHRS and CDR2 is YFSETQ in the germline V gene. CDR3 protein: CASSRSSGSGGNRDTEAFF. The CDR3 DNA follows: TGCGCCAGCAGCCGATCAAGCGGATCGGGGGGAAATCGGGACACTGAAGCTTTCTTT.

In its sample, this clonotype was seen a few times. The rearrangement links TRBV19 to TRBJ2-5, with 10 nucleotides matching TRBD2. The CDR3 is 13 amino acids. The V gene end was trimmed by 7 bases and the J gene end by 3 bases; junction bases not matched to a gene: 2. Germline CDR1 LNHDA, CDR2 SQIVND (reference sequence). Here the CDR3 reads CASTGLAEETQYF. For the CDR3, the DNA is TGTGCCAGTACCGGACTAGCGGAAGAGACCCAGTACTTC.

The sample holds many counts of this clonotype. V and J are TRBV29-1 and TRBJ1-1; maybe TRBD1 (5 bases). The CDR3 consists of 13 residues. V was shortened by 5 bases and J by 0 bases, with 10 bases between the two germline ends. Germline CDR1 reads SQVTM; CDR2 reads ANQGSEA. CDR3 residues: CSVLGTMNTEAFF. DNA of the CDR3: TGCAGCGTTTTGGGGACCATGAACACTGAAGCTTTCTTT. Based on the CDR3 plus reference TRBV29-1 and TRBJ1-1, the full variable domain is SAVISQKPSRDICQRGTSLTIQCQVDSQVTMMFWYRQQPGQSLTLIATANQGSEATYESGFVIDKFPISRPNLTFSTLTVSNMSPEDSSIYLCSVLGTMNTEAFFGQGTRLTVV.

For this clonotype: With a much larger clone just one base away, this may be a read error. The gene calls are TRBV7-9 and TRBJ2-1, with D unresolved. The germline V gene has CDR1 SEHNR and CDR2 FQNEAQ (reference sequence). This CDR3 is 8 amino acids long. CDR3 nucleotides: TGTGCCAGCAGCGCACAGTCCTTC. As protein: CASSAQSF.

The chain carries TRBV5-1 and TRBJ2-4; the match to TRBD2 covers 11 bases. CDR1 is SGHRS and CDR2 is YFSETQ in the germline V gene. Trimming removed 2 bases from V and 0 bases from J; junction bases left unmatched: 10. The CDR3 is 19 residues long. In DNA form, the CDR3 reads TGCGCCAGCAGCTTTGGACTTAACCTAGCGGGGGGAGCCAAAAACATTCAGTACTTC. Translation: CASSFGLNLAGGAKNIQYF.

This clonotype has ten or more counts. The chain employs TRBV4-3 and TRBJ1-3, with 8 bases fitting TRBD1. V lost 0 bases, J lost 4 bases, and 11 bases stayed unmatched. CDR1 and CDR2 (germline): LGHNA, YSLEER. The CDR3 is 18 residues long. CDR3 amino acids: CASSQDPIGQGGGNTIYF. The CDR3 DNA is TGCGCCAGCAGCCAAGATCCAATAGGACAGGGAGGGGGAAACACCATATATTTT.

This clonotype was counted between two and nine times. A much larger clonotype is one base distant, so this may be a read error. This chain links TRBV5-5 with TRBJ2-3; no definite D call. Germline V gene sequence: CDR1 SGHKS, CDR2 YYEKEE (reference sequence). Trimming cost V 4 bases and J 3 bases, with 6 bases left between them. This CDR3 comprises 12 residues. CDR3 sequence: CASSHGTDTQYF. The CDR3, as DNA: TGTGCCAGCAGCCATGGAACAGATACGCAGTATTTT.